One sample yielded the 8 T cell receptor beta chains listed below, sequenced in a study of T cells after yellow fever vaccination. TCRdb processed the 5' RACE reads anew with MiXCR; each CDR3 protein has one entry. In the table there are approximately 150,000 distinct CDR3 sequences, 6.2% of which are singletons. The sample here was CD4+ T cells sorted from PBMCs, taken on the day of the first yellow fever vaccination. The source is a man aged 18-30 years who received the YFV17D yellow fever vaccine.

A few counts support this clonotype. V is TRBV11-2 and J is TRBJ2-7; 7 bases are a match to TRBD1. This CDR3 is built from 15 residues. The V gene end was trimmed by 1 base and the J gene end by 2 bases; junction bases not matched to a gene: 5. The germline V gene has CDR1 SGHAT and CDR2 FQNNGV. The CDR3 loop is CASSLAGTETYEQYF. CDR3 sequence (DNA): TGTGCCAGCAGCTTAGCGGGGACAGAGACCTACGAGCAGTACTTC.

This clonotype was observed many times. This chain links TRBV7-2 with TRBJ2-1; D gene unclear. This CDR3 region has 13 residues. Germline values: CDR1 SGHTA, CDR2 FQGNSA. V was clipped by 0 bases and J by 4 bases, with 4 bases between them. The CDR3 here is CASSLAEYNEQFF. DNA for the CDR3: TGTGCCAGCAGCTTAGCGGAATACAATGAGCAGTTCTTC.

The chain carries TRBV12-3 or TRBV12-4 and TRBJ2-1; D remains unclear. This CDR3 comprises 14 residues. Trimming left V 7 bases short and J 1 base short, with 11 bases between. The CDR3 spells CASTLAGSYNEQFF. CDR3 bases: TGTGCCAGCACATTAGCCGGGTCCTACAATGAGCAGTTCTTC.

The V gene is TRBV6-1, the J gene TRBJ2-6; D is unresolved. V lost 8 bases to trimming and J lost 2 bases, with 10 bases between them. In germline, CDR1 is MNHNS, CDR2 SASEGT. The CDR3 covers 14 residues. The CDR3 sequence: CASLTQTGANVLTF. CDR3 nucleotides: TGTGCCAGCCTAACACAGACTGGGGCCAACGTCCTGACTTTC.

There are many counts of this clonotype. The rearrangement links TRBV4-3 to TRBJ1-3; D ambiguous. Germline V gene sequence: CDR1 LGHNA, CDR2 YSLEER. The CDR3 is 15 amino acids. Deletions cut 4 bases from V and 1 base from J, with 11 bases between. The CDR3 loop is CASSREVVSGNTIYF. As DNA, the CDR3 is TGCGCCAGCAGCCGGGAGGTTGTTTCTGGAAACACCATATATTTT.

This clonotype was observed at least ten times. This chain connects TRBV9 to TRBJ2-1; 7 bases match TRBD2. Germline assignment: CDR1 SGDLS and CDR2 YYNGEE. V shed 4 bases, J shed 7 bases, and the junction held 14 bases outside the gene matches. The CDR3 has 16 residues. The CDR3 is CASSKWLAELRNEQFF. The CDR3 coding sequence is TGTGCCAGCAGCAAATGGCTAGCGGAACTTAGGAATGAGCAGTTCTTC.

This clonotype was seen repeatedly, ten times or more. V is TRBV7-9 and J is TRBJ2-7; no clear D. Germline lookup yields CDR1 SEHNR and CDR2 FQNEAQ (reference sequence). V was shortened by 3 bases and J by 0 bases, with 6 bases between the two germline ends. The CDR3 covers 13 residues. The CDR3: CASSFDNSYEQYV. CDR3 DNA sequence: TGTGCCAGCAGCTTCGACAACTCCTACGAGCAGTACGTC.

This chain uses TRBV5-6 with TRBJ1-2, with D possibly matching TRBD1 (5 bases). This CDR3 has 13 amino acids. Trimming pared 0 bases from V and 7 bases from J, leaving 10 bases between. Germline-derived CDR1 and CDR2 are SGHDT and YYEEEE. In nucleotides, the CDR3 is TGTGCCAGCAGCTTGGCCAATGGGGCTGGCTACACCTTC. This translates into CASSLANGAGYTF.